This entry describes one TCR beta chain. What it binds is unknown. Second-dose recipients at about 4 or about 12 weeks were treated as one pooled group. The CDR3 has 12 residues. Germline CDR1 LNHDA, CDR2 SQIVND (reference sequence). V was pared by 4 bases and J by 7 bases, with 10 bases between. The repertoire was sequenced with immunoSEQ multiplex PCR; TCRdb's copy has only in-frame clones and lacks some. This sample has around 110,000 clones; roughly 92% occur once, and the top ten carry around 1.5%. The data were obtained in a study of T cell responses to AZD1222 COVID-19 vaccine. Findings and caveats of the study: Spike regions recognized by vaccine-associated CD4 TCRs spanned the protein, led by 160-218 and 743-854. Clonal diversity may have been underestimated in mostly white British donors.

This clonotype was sampled from an adult who received the AZD1222 COVID-19 vaccine. The sequencing used peripheral blood, collected 28 days after the second AZD1222 dose. This chain links TRBV19 with TRBJ1-1; maybe TRBD1 (6 bases). As DNA, the CDR3 is TGTGCCAGTAGTACGGGACACCGTGAAGCTTTCTTT. Translating gives CASSTGHREAFF.